A single sample gave rise to the 27 T cell receptor beta chains below, sequenced in a study of low-dose radiotherapy and immunotherapy resistance in tumors. Described time point: after trial treatment. Treatment defined: LDRT plus nivolumab, ipilimumab, low-dose cyclophosphamide and aspirin (RACIN trial). TCRs were put through about 20 PCR cycles of amplification with Phusion. A constant-region primer and the V-primer adapter served as the primer pair. In TCRdb, the reads were re-called with MiXCR into one record per CDR3 protein. This sample yields roughly 52,000 distinct CDR3 sequences, of which around a third are seen a single time; 8.2% belongs to the top ten. The sequenced sample was PBMCs, obtained after low-dose radiotherapy plus immunotherapy. The receptors stem from a male donor with rectosigmoid adenocarcinoma.

This clonotype was detected many times. The rearrangement uses TRBV4-3 and TRBJ2-2, with D perhaps being TRBD1 or TRBD2 (7 bases each). With 4 bases removed from V and 6 bases from J, the gap between germline ends came to 15 bases. This CDR3 region has 15 residues. CDR1 is LGHNA, CDR2 YSLEER, per germline. The CDR3 DNA sequence: TGCGCCAGCAGCCTTCAGGGGGGGGCGGCCGGGGAGCTGTTTTTT. It encodes CASSLQGGAAGELFF.

This clonotype was detected once. It may be a read error: a sequence one base away is much more abundant. The chain employs TRBV28 and TRBJ1-5; no firm D call. CDR3 size: 12 residues. CDR1 is MDHEN and CDR2 is SYDVKM in the germline V gene. CDR3 protein: CAGSPHGQPQHF. The CDR3 DNA reads as TGTGCCGGCAGTCCTCATGGTCAGCCCCAGCATTTT.

There are many counts of this clonotype. V gene TRBV2 combines with J gene TRBJ2-7, with TRBD2 as a possible D gene (6 bases). V lost 6 bases, J lost 3 bases, and 12 bases lay in between. Germline-derived CDR1 and CDR2 are SNHLY and FYNNEI. The CDR3 length is 13 residues. Written as DNA, the CDR3 is TGTGCCAGCAGGGGACTCCCGGGCTACGAGCAGTACTTC. Translation: CASRGLPGYEQYF.

The chain carries TRBV10-3 and TRBJ2-5; D ambiguous. The CDR3 is 12 residues long. V was cut by 0 bases and J by 4 bases, with 3 bases left in between. CDR1 is ENHRY and CDR2 is SYGVKD in the germline V gene. CDR3 amino acids: CAISESAETQYF. The CDR3 DNA reads as TGTGCCATCAGTGAGTCAGCAGAGACCCAGTACTTC.

This chain joins TRBV5-1 and TRBJ2-7; D is ambiguous. V lost 0 bases and J 6 bases, leaving 4 bases between the germline ends. The CDR3 has 11 residues. CDR1 and CDR2 (germline): SGHRS, YFSETQ. CDR3 region: CASSLAGEQYF. DNA for the CDR3: TGCGCCAGCAGCTTGGCGGGCGAGCAGTACTTC.

This clonotype appeared many times. The rearrangement uses TRBV28 and TRBJ2-6, with D perhaps TRBD1 (6 bases). The CDR3 sequence is 16 residues long. V lost 3 bases, J lost 0 bases, and 9 bases lay in between. The germline V gene encodes CDR1 MDHEN and CDR2 SYDVKM. CDR3 protein: CASSFWTASGANVLTF. As DNA, the CDR3 is TGTGCCAGCAGTTTCTGGACAGCCTCTGGGGCCAACGTCCTGACTTTC.

The DNA of the CDR3 is TGCAGCGGGACAGGGGGATCCTACGAGCAGTACTTC. As protein: CSGTGGSYEQYF. The chain has TRBV29-1 and TRBJ2-7, with 10 nucleotides matching TRBD1. J gave up 1 base and V 7 bases, and 1 base lay outside the gene matches. Germline V gives CDR1 SQVTM, CDR2 ANQGSEA. There are 12 residues in the CDR3.

With regard to this clonotype: This may come from a read error, since a much larger clone is one base off. The V and J genes are TRBV7-2 and TRBJ2-5, with D hard to call. The CDR3 covers 14 residues. Per the germline V gene, CDR1 is SGHTA and CDR2 is FQGNSA. The germline V and J ends were trimmed by 4 bases and 4 bases, with 13 bases remaining between them. The CDR3 nucleotides are TGTGCCAGCAGCTCGAGGCCAGTCGGAGAGACCCAGTACTTC. It yields the protein CASSSRPVGETQYF.

The rearrangement joins TRBV7-9 to TRBJ2-2, with TRBD2 matching over 14 bases. CDR1 SEHNR and CDR2 FQNEAQ come from the germline V gene (reference sequence). J gave up 0 bases and V 5 bases, and 5 bases lay outside the gene matches. This CDR3 has 18 amino acids. The CDR3 nucleotides are TGTGCCAGCAGCCCGGGACTAGCGGGAGCCACGAACACCGGGGAGCTGTTTTTT. Its protein is CASSPGLAGATNTGELFF.

This clonotype was detected once. The rearrangement uses TRBV4-2 and TRBJ2-5, with 7 nucleotides matching TRBD2. V was clipped by 5 bases and J by 4 bases; unmatched bases: 16. The CDR3 extends over 17 amino acids. Per the germline V gene, CDR1 is LGHNA and CDR2 is YNFKEQ. CDR3 in amino acids: CASSSFEPQRGGETQYF. The CDR3 coding sequence is TGTGCCAGCAGCTCTTTCGAGCCTCAGCGGGGAGGAGAGACCCAGTACTTC.

This clonotype was seen at least ten times. This chain links TRBV7-2 with TRBJ2-7; 12 nucleotides match TRBD2. Losses at the gene ends were 1 base for V and 3 bases for J; bases not matched to a gene: 4. Looked up from germline, CDR1 is SGHTA and CDR2 is FQGNSA. The CDR3 runs to 16 residues. CDR3 amino acids: CASSLDGLAGSYEQYF. CDR3 nucleotides: TGTGCCAGCAGCTTAGACGGACTAGCGGGGAGCTACGAGCAGTACTTC.

The rearrangement links TRBV6-8 to TRBJ2-3; a weak D match, TRBD2 (5 bases). Germline lookup yields CDR1 MNHGY and CDR2 SAAAGT. CDR3 length: 15 residues. V was clipped by 6 bases and J by 0 bases, with 13 bases between them. The CDR3 sequence: CASRLRGFSTDTQYF. The CDR3 DNA follows: TGTGCCAGCAGGCTGAGAGGGTTTAGCACAGATACGCAGTATTTT.

The chain uses TRBV5-1 and TRBJ2-2; 8 bases line up with TRBD2. This CDR3 region has 16 residues. From germline, CDR1 is SGHRS and CDR2 YFSETQ. Losses at the gene ends were 3 bases for V and 3 bases for J; bases not matched to a gene: 7. The CDR3 is CASSWGLDRHTGELFF. The CDR3, as DNA: TGCGCCAGCAGCTGGGGACTAGACCGACACACCGGGGAGCTGTTTTTT.

This clonotype has ten or more counts. The chain joins TRBV11-2 to TRBJ2-7, with D perhaps TRBD1 (6 bases). CDR1 and CDR2 (germline): SGHAT, FQNNGV. Trimming took 4 bases from V and 3 from J, leaving 16 bases between them. This CDR3 comprises 15 residues. CDR3 loop: CASSSPTGSNYEQYF. The CDR3 nucleotides are TGTGCCAGCAGCTCCCCGACAGGCTCCAACTACGAGCAGTACTTC.

This sequence joins TRBV19 and TRBJ1-5; D is unresolved. In germline, CDR1 is LNHDA, CDR2 SQIVND (reference sequence). CDR3 length: 16 residues. The ends were cut back, 7 bases at V and 4 bases at J, with 20 bases in the middle. The CDR3 sequence is CASNSMSPLRNQPQHF. The CDR3 DNA is TGTGCCAGTAACTCCATGTCCCCACTTCGGAATCAGCCCCAGCATTTT. The complete variable domain, with remaining parts taken from reference TRBV19 and TRBJ1-5, reads DGGITQSPKYLFRKEGQNVTLSCEQNLNHDAMYWYRQDPGQGLRLIYYSQIVNDFQKGDIAEGYSVSREKKESFPLTVTSAQKNPTAFYLCASNSMSPLRNQPQHFGDGTRLSIL.

The V call is TRBV3-1, the J call TRBJ2-1; TRBD2 aligns across 9 bases. The trim removed 1 base at V and 10 bases at J, leaving 8 bases unmatched. Germline-derived CDR1 and CDR2 are LGHDT and YNNKEL (reference sequence). The CDR3 length is 15 residues. CDR3 sequence: CASSQAIAGEAEQFF. The CDR3 bases are TGTGCCAGCAGCCAAGCCATAGCGGGAGAGGCCGAGCAGTTCTTC.

This clonotype was seen many times. The rearrangement links TRBV27 to TRBJ2-7; TRBD2 might be the D (6 bases). The V end lost 1 base, the J end lost 4 bases, and 20 bases lay between the germline ends. The germline gives CDR1 MNHEY, CDR2 SMNVEV (reference sequence). This CDR3 contains 17 residues. The CDR3 nucleotides read TGTGCCAGCAGTTTATACGCGGAGGGTGAACTCAATTACGAGCAGTACTTC. Translating gives CASSLYAEGELNYEQYF.

The CDR3 coding sequence is TGTGCCAGCAGCTTAGGCCGAGACAGTCGCACTGAAGCTTTCTTT. As protein: CASSLGRDSRTEAFF. The J gene is TRBJ1-1, the V gene TRBV7-9, with D perhaps TRBD1 (5 bases). The CDR3 spans 15 residues. V lost 1 base to trimming and J lost 4 bases, with 13 bases between them. Per the germline V gene, CDR1 is SEHNR and CDR2 is FQNEAQ (reference sequence).

In regard to this clonotype: Since a far larger clone is one base different, this is likely a read error. This sequence joins TRBV13 and TRBJ2-3, with no clear D. The germline CDR1 and CDR2 sequences are PRHDT and FYEKMQ (reference sequence). This CDR3 has 14 residues. CDR3 nucleotides: TGTGTCAGCAGCTTAGGTTACCAAAGCGATACGCAGTATTTT. Protein product: CVSSLGYQSDTQYF.

V usage is TRBV12-3 or TRBV12-4 and J usage is TRBJ1-1; D uncertain. The CDR3 length is 14 residues. Between the trimmed V and J ends, which lost 3 bases and 7 bases, there was a span of 15 bases. CDR3 nucleotide sequence: TGTGCCAGCAGTTTGTCACAAGTTAAAATTGAAGCTTTCTTT. It specifies CASSLSQVKIEAFF.

In this sample, this clonotype turned up many times. The chain carries TRBV20-1 and TRBJ2-3; D is perhaps TRBD1 (7 bases). The CDR3 is 14 residues long. Germline V gene sequence: CDR1 DFQATT, CDR2 SNEGSKA (reference sequence). This CDR3 is CSEKHRGGIDTQYF. Here the CDR3 DNA reads TGCAGCGAGAAACACAGGGGAGGTATAGATACGCAGTATTTT.

This clonotype was counted at least ten times. This sequence joins TRBV7-9 and TRBJ2-7, with 7 bases matching TRBD1. CDR3 length: 14 residues. The V gene's germline CDR1 is SEHNR and CDR2 FQNEAQ (reference sequence). The V gene end was trimmed by 4 bases and the J gene end by 3 bases; junction bases not matched to a gene: 6. The CDR3 DNA reads as TGTGCCAGCAGCTCGGGACAGCCGAACTACGAGCAGTACTTC. Translation: CASSSGQPNYEQYF.

As for this clonotype: An end of the junction differs from the germline gene, which may be a read error. The genes are TRBV2 and TRBJ2-3; no firm D call. Germline values: CDR1 SNHLY, CDR2 FYNNEI. The CDR3 spans 13 residues. The chain's CDR3 is CASSEATTDTQYF. The CDR3 region has the DNA TGTGCCAGCAGCGAAGCGACCACAGATACGCAGTATTTT.

The V gene is TRBV7-9, the J gene TRBJ1-1; D not certain. Trimming pared 4 bases from V and 4 bases from J, leaving 10 bases between. This CDR3 has 13 amino acids. Germline V gene data show CDR1 as SEHNR and CDR2 as FQNEAQ (reference sequence). CDR3 residues: CASSSREATEAFF. The CDR3 region has the DNA TGTGCCAGCAGCTCCCGAGAGGCCACTGAAGCTTTCTTT.

The chain links TRBV28 to TRBJ2-5; 7 positions match TRBD2. The length of the CDR3 is 15 residues. CDR1 and CDR2 from the germline V gene are MDHEN and SYDVKM. V was pared by 6 bases and J by 5 bases, with 12 bases of the junction left unmatched. The CDR3 DNA reads TGTGCCAGCAGCCAACCGGGGGAGGGCCTCGAGACCCAGTACTTC. Protein sequence: CASSQPGEGLETQYF.

The rearrangement links TRBV7-4 to TRBJ1-1; 11 nucleotides align to TRBD1. V lost 5 bases, J lost 4 bases, and 9 bases stayed unmatched. This CDR3 comprises 16 residues. Germline loops: CDR1 SGHVT, CDR2 SQSDAQ. The DNA of the CDR3 is TGTGCCAGCAGCCGATCGATCGGGACAGGGGGCACTGAAGCTTTCTTT. This gives the protein CASSRSIGTGGTEAFF. The whole variable domain, remainder taken from reference TRBV7-4 and TRBJ1-1, is GAGVSQSPRYKVAKRGRDVALRCDSISGHVTLYWYRQTLGQGSEVLTYSQSDAQRDKSGRPSGRFSAERPERSVSTLKIQRTEQGDSAVYLCASSRSIGTGGTEAFFGQGTRLTVV.

This clonotype is a singleton in its sample. Since a far larger clone is one base different, this is likely a read error. The chain carries TRBV6-4 and TRBJ2-1; D uncertain. V lost 8 bases and J lost 8, with 10 bases in between. From germline, CDR1 is MRHNA and CDR2 SNTAGT. The CDR3 is 11 amino acids. The CDR3 here is CASPERDEQFF. Written as DNA, the CDR3 is TGTGCCAGCCCCGAGCGCGATGAGCAGTTCTTC.